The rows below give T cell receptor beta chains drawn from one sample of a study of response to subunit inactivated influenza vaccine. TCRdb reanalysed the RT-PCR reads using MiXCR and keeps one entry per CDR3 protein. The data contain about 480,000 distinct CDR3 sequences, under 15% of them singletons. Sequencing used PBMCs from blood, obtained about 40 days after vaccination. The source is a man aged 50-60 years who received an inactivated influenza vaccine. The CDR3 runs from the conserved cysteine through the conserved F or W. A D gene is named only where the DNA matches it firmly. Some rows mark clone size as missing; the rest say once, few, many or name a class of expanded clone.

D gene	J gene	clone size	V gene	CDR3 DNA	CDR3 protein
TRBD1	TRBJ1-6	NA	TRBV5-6	TGTGCCAGCAGCTTGGCGAGCTCAGGGGGTCTAAGCTCCTATAATTCACCCCTCCACTTT	CASSLASSGGLSSYNSPLHF
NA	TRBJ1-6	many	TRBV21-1	TGTGCCAGCAGCAGGGTTTGGGGAGTCGCCTATAATTCACCCCTCCACTTT	CASSRVWGVAYNSPLHF
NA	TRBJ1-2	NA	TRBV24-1	TGTGCCACCAGTGCCGGCCATAACTATGGCTACACCTTC	CATSAGHNYGYTF
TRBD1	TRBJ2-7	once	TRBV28	TGTGCCAGCAGTCGGGACAGGGGATATTCCTACGAGCAGTACTTC	CASSRDRGYSYEQYF
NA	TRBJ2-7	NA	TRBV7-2	TGTGCCAGCAGCTTAGTTCCGGGGTATAGCGAGCAGTACTTC	CASSLVPGYSEQYF
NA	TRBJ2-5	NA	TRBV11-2	TGTGCCAGCCGCCGCGTGGATGTGTTGGGGACCCAGTACTTC	CASRRVDVLGTQYF
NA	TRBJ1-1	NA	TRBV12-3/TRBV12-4	TGTGCCAGCAGGCGTAAGACGTGGGGAATGAACACTGAAGCTTTCTTT	CASRRKTWGMNTEAFF
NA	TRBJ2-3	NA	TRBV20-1	TGCAGTGTATCACCCCCCACAGATACGCAGTATTTT	CSVSPPTDTQYF
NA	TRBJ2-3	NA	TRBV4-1	TGCGCCAGCAGCCAAGTCGTAGATACGCAGTATTTT	CASSQVVDTQYF
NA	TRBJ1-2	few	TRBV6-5	TGTGCCAGCAGTTCCCAGATGCGGGACCTTAGCTATGGCTACACCTTC	CASSSQMRDLSYGYTF
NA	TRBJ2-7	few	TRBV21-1	TGTGCCAGCAGCACCACCGGGACAGGGGGATTATACGAGCAGTACTTC	CASSTTGTGGLYEQYF